Following are 30 T cell receptor beta chains from one sample sequenced in a study of T cell responses to AZD1222 COVID-19 vaccine. TCRdb's table, derived via immunoSEQ multiplex PCR, lists solely in-frame clones and lacks some. In the table there are more than 100,000 clones, around nine tenths of which are singletons. The input for sequencing was peripheral blood, taken on day 0 of AZD1222 vaccination. The receptors come from an adult in good health.

The V and J genes are TRBV12-5 and TRBJ1-1; 9 bases align to TRBD1. Trimming cost V 2 bases and J 5 bases; bases outside gene matches: 3. This CDR3 contains 14 residues. The germline CDR1 and CDR2 sequences are LGHNT and FRNRAP. The DNA for the CDR3 is TGTGCTAGTGGTTTGACAGGGGGCTGGACTGAAGCTTTCTTT. Translation gives CASGLTGGWTEAFF.

The chain couples TRBV12-3 or TRBV12-4 to TRBJ1-1, with D unclear. V was trimmed by 6 bases and J by 4 bases, leaving 9 bases between them. The CDR3 is 12 residues long. The CDR3 DNA reads as TGTGCCAGCAGACCCGGCCTCACTGAAGCTTTCTTT. Translating gives CASRPGLTEAFF.

CDR3 bases: TGTGCCAGCAGCGGGGCGGGGCCTAGCGGGGTTTTCAATGAGCAGTTCTTC. Its protein product is CASSGAGPSGVFNEQFF. V is TRBV9 and J is TRBJ2-1; 9 bases are shared with TRBD2. CDR3 length: 17 amino acids. The trim removed 3 bases at V and 6 bases at J, leaving 13 bases unmatched. Germline V CDR1 and CDR2: SGDLS, YYNGEE.

This chain links TRBV5-4 with TRBJ1-1; D gene unclear. V was pared by 1 base and J by 2 bases, with 0 bases between. CDR3 length: 11 amino acids. Germline loops: CDR1 SGHNT, CDR2 YYREEE (reference sequence). The CDR3 region is CASSLNTEAFF. In DNA, the CDR3 is TGTGCCAGCAGCTTGAACACTGAAGCTTTCTTT.

The J gene is TRBJ2-3, the V gene TRBV15; D is possibly TRBD2 (5 bases). V lost 8 bases and J 0 bases, leaving 15 bases between the germline ends. The CDR3 extends over 15 amino acids. Germline-derived CDR1 and CDR2 are LNHNV and YYDKDF (reference sequence). CDR3 sequence (DNA): TGTGCCACCCTACCGGAGGCTTTTAGCACAGATACGCAGTATTTT. Protein sequence: CATLPEAFSTDTQYF.

This clone was observed a few times. CDR3 in DNA: TGTGCCAGCAGCCCACGACCTACTAGCGGGAGGGCCTTAGGCGAGCAGTTCTTC. This gives the protein CASSPRPTSGRALGEQFF. The chain couples TRBV7-9 to TRBJ2-1, with 13 bases aligning to TRBD2. Germline V lookup: CDR1 SEHNR, CDR2 FQNEAQ (reference sequence). V shed 5 bases, J shed 10 bases, and the junction held 17 bases outside the gene matches. This CDR3 is built from 18 residues.

The V gene is TRBV3-1 (or the pseudogene TRBV3-2), the J gene TRBJ2-7; TRBD2 agrees at 9 bases. Unmatched junction bases numbered 8, after V lost 8 bases and J lost 6 bases. CDR1 is LGHDT and CDR2 is YNNKEL in the germline V gene (reference sequence). CDR3 length equals 13 residues. The CDR3 coding sequence is TGTGCCAGCGGATTAGCGGGGGCTCTCGAGCAGTACTTC. Amino acids: CASGLAGALEQYF.

This chain joins TRBV5-4 and TRBJ2-1, with unresolved D. The CDR3 totals 13 residues. The V end lost 7 bases, the J end lost 2 bases, and 10 bases lay between the germline ends. Germline V gene data show CDR1 as SGHNT and CDR2 as YYREEE (reference sequence). Here the CDR3 DNA reads TGTGCCAGCTGCTCGATCCCCTACAATGAGCAGTTCTTC. Protein product: CASCSIPYNEQFF.

This sequence joins TRBV5-1 and TRBJ1-6; 7 bases map to TRBD1. There are 14 residues in the CDR3. The J segment lost 7 bases and the V segment lost 0 bases, leaving 1 base of the junction unmatched. Germline CDR1 reads SGHRS; CDR2 reads YFSETQ. The chain's CDR3 is CASSLGQGNSPLHF. The DNA of the CDR3 is TGCGCCAGCAGCTTGGGACAGGGAAATTCACCCCTCCACTTT.

This sequence joins TRBV27 and TRBJ1-2; 7 bases fit TRBD1. This CDR3 has 15 residues. With V trimmed by 0 bases and J by 3 bases, 4 bases remained unmatched. Germline V gene sequence: CDR1 MNHEY, CDR2 SMNVEV (reference sequence). The CDR3 loop reads CASSLSWTGHYGYTF. For the CDR3, the DNA is TGTGCCAGCAGTTTATCATGGACAGGTCACTATGGCTACACCTTC.

The chain uses TRBV9 and TRBJ1-1, with no clear D. CDR1 and CDR2 (germline): SGDLS, YYNGEE. The CDR3 has 14 amino acids. Trimming cost V 2 bases and J 5 bases, with 13 bases left between them. CDR3: CASSVELTRTEAFF. CDR3 in DNA: TGTGCCAGCAGCGTCGAGCTGACAAGGACTGAAGCTTTCTTT.

This clone was counted a few times. The V gene is TRBV19, the J gene TRBJ1-1, with D unclear. CDR3 length: 13 amino acids. CDR1 is LNHDA, CDR2 SQIVND, per germline (reference sequence). With 3 bases removed from V and 4 bases from J, the gap between germline ends came to 9 bases. DNA for the CDR3: TGTGCCAGTAGTATTTTGCGGGGCACTGAAGCTTTCTTT. As protein: CASSILRGTEAFF.

V gene TRBV5-6 combines with J gene TRBJ2-1; TRBD2 is a possible D gene (6 bases). Trimming took off 1 base at V and 7 bases at J, with 9 bases between the two ends. This CDR3 has 13 residues. Germline V gene data show CDR1 as SGHDT and CDR2 as YYEEEE. Here the CDR3 DNA reads TGTGCCAGCAGCTTGCCTGGGACTAATGAGCAGTTCTTC. Residues: CASSLPGTNEQFF. The whole variable domain, remainder taken from reference TRBV5-6 and TRBJ2-1, is DAGVTQSPTHLIKTRGQQVTLRCSPKSGHDTVSWYQQALGQGPQFIFQYYEEEERQRGNFPDRFSGHQFPNYSSELNVNALLLGDSALYLCASSLPGTNEQFFGPGTRLTVL.

The genes are TRBV14 and TRBJ1-5, with D uncertain. The V gene lost 1 base and the J gene lost 4 bases, with 8 bases spanning the gap. The germline gives CDR1 SGHDN, CDR2 FVKESK. The CDR3 is 14 amino acids. This CDR3 is CASSQVGNNQPQHF. The CDR3 nucleotides read TGTGCCAGCAGCCAAGTGGGGAATAATCAGCCCCAGCATTTT.

The chain has TRBV19 and TRBJ1-2; D ambiguous. The V end lost 10 bases, the J end lost 5 bases, and 8 bases lay between the germline ends. CDR1 is LNHDA and CDR2 is SQIVND in the germline V gene (reference sequence). This CDR3 comprises 10 residues. DNA for the CDR3: TGTGCCACTTGGGAGTATGGCTACACCTTC. The encoded protein is CATWEYGYTF.

The chain links TRBV7-2 to TRBJ1-6, with 7 nucleotides matching TRBD1. Germline CDR1 and CDR2: SGHTA and FQGNSA. The CDR3 totals 18 residues. V trimming: 5 bases; J trimming: 0 bases; junction bases outside the gene matches: 10. CDR3: CASSPEPGQSSYNSPLHF. The CDR3 coding sequence is TGTGCCAGCAGCCCCGAGCCGGGACAGAGCTCCTATAATTCACCCCTCCACTTT.

This clone appeared a single time. The chain links TRBV29-1 to TRBJ1-1; D is unresolved. CDR1 SQVTM and CDR2 ANQGSEA come from the germline V gene. The CDR3 sequence is 14 residues long. V dropped 4 bases and J dropped 0 bases, with 12 bases sitting between them. The CDR3 DNA sequence: TGCAGCGTTGTGCGCCCGACGATGAACACTGAAGCTTTCTTT. This translates into CSVVRPTMNTEAFF.

This chain connects TRBV7-2 to TRBJ1-4; D is uncertain. Trimming removed 5 bases at V and 0 bases at J, with 22 bases between. This CDR3 has 19 amino acids. Per germline, CDR1 SGHTA and CDR2 FQGNSA. CDR3 DNA: TGTGCCAGCAGCGTAAACCGCTGGACGGAGGACTCAACTAATGAAAAACTGTTTTTT. The encoded protein is CASSVNRWTEDSTNEKLFF. Using reference TRBV7-2 and TRBJ1-4 for the parts outside the CDR3, the full variable domain is GAGVSQSPSNKVTEKGKDVELRCDPISGHTALYWYRQSLGQGLEFLIYFQGNSAPDKSGLPSDRFSAERTGGSVSTLTIQRTQQEDSAVYLCASSVNRWTEDSTNEKLFFGSGTQLSVL.

The chain carries TRBV15 and TRBJ2-2; D gene ambiguous. In germline, CDR1 is LNHNV, CDR2 YYDKDF (reference sequence). This CDR3 region has 13 residues. V was trimmed by 0 bases and J by 5 bases, leaving 4 bases between them. The CDR3 protein is CATSRDFTGELFF. In DNA, the CDR3 is TGTGCCACCAGCAGAGATTTTACCGGGGAGCTGTTTTTT. The complete variable domain, with remaining parts taken from reference TRBV15 and TRBJ2-2, reads DAMVIQNPRYQVTQFGKPVTLSCSQTLNHNVMYWYQQKSSQAPKLLFHYYDKDFNNEADTPDNFQSRRPNTSFCFLDIRSPGLGDTAMYLCATSRDFTGELFFGEGSRLTVL.

The J gene is TRBJ1-3, the V gene TRBV5-4; D unclear. The V and J ends lost 1 base and 3 bases respectively, with 2 bases between them. The V gene's germline CDR1 is SGHNT and CDR2 YYREEE (reference sequence). CDR3 length equals 12 residues. CDR3 in DNA: TGTGCCAGCAGCTTGAGTGGAAACACCATATATTTT. Translated: CASSLSGNTIYF.

This chain uses TRBV6-5 with TRBJ2-1; D call uncertain. The germline CDR1 and CDR2 sequences are MNHEY and SVGAGI. Deletions cut 6 bases from V and 3 bases from J, with 12 bases between. The CDR3 is made up of 14 amino acids. CDR3 in DNA: TGTGCCAGCAGGACTCGAACAATCTACAATGAGCAGTTCTTC. The encoded protein is CASRTRTIYNEQFF.

The chain joins TRBV6-2 or TRBV6-3 to TRBJ1-2; no clear D gene. The germline gives CDR1 MNHEY, CDR2 SVGEGT. The V and J ends lost 2 bases and 0 bases respectively, with 13 bases between them. CDR3 length equals 16 residues. In DNA, the CDR3 is TGTGCCAGCAGTTACACAGATCTCAAGGCTAACTATGGCTACACCTTC. Its protein product is CASSYTDLKANYGYTF.

The chain recombines TRBV19 with TRBJ2-5; D uncertain. V lost 3 bases and J lost 3, with 8 bases in between. Germline CDR1 reads LNHDA; CDR2 reads SQIVND (reference sequence). This CDR3 comprises 13 residues. The CDR3 region has the DNA TGTGCCAGTAGTATGGGCCGGGAAGAGACCCAGTACTTC. As protein: CASSMGREETQYF.

The gene calls are TRBV3-1 (or the pseudogene TRBV3-2) and TRBJ2-6; 13 bases map to TRBD2. V shed 1 base, J shed 3 bases, and the junction held 3 bases outside the gene matches. The CDR3 extends over 18 amino acids. The V gene's germline CDR1 is LGHDT and CDR2 YNNKEL (reference sequence). The CDR3 sequence: CASSQGTSGSNGANVLTF. CDR3 in DNA: TGTGCCAGCAGCCAAGGGACTAGCGGGAGTAATGGGGCCAACGTCCTGACTTTC.

V and J are TRBV5-4 and TRBJ2-4, with TRBD2 as a possible D gene (6 bases). Per germline, CDR1 SGHNT and CDR2 YYREEE (reference sequence). The CDR3 is 15 residues long. Trimming took 4 bases from V and 7 from J, leaving 18 bases between them. The chain's CDR3 is CASSPRAREKNIQYF. In DNA form, the CDR3 reads TGTGCCAGCAGCCCGAGGGCACGGGAGAAGAACATTCAGTACTTC.

J is TRBJ2-6 and V is TRBV29-1; no definite D call. The CDR3 is 17 residues long. V lost 3 bases and J 0 bases, leaving 15 bases between the germline ends. The germline V gene has CDR1 SQVTM and CDR2 ANQGSEA. The DNA for the CDR3 is TGCAGCGTTGAGGTCGGCAGTCCCTACTCTGGGGCCAACGTCCTGACTTTC. Translation: CSVEVGSPYSGANVLTF.

This clone was seen once. The chain combines TRBV6-5 with TRBJ1-4, with D maybe TRBD1 (5 bases). The CDR3 runs to 13 residues. V dropped 4 bases and J dropped 10 bases, with 13 bases sitting between them. Per germline, CDR1 MNHEY and CDR2 SVGAGI. For the CDR3, the DNA is TGTGCCAGCAGTTTTGAGGGGTCCTTAAAACTGTTTTTT. Residues: CASSFEGSLKLFF.

As concerns this clone: The DNA is left out, because the CDR3 cannot be placed on it with certainty; the CDR3 is given as TCRdb lists it. The gene calls are TRBV2 and TRBJ1-3. The CDR3 is 16 residues long, ends included. The germline V gene encodes CDR1 SNHLY and CDR2 FYNNEI. The CDR3 is CASGIRGQFFGNTIYF.

The rearrangement links TRBV2 to TRBJ2-3; 8 nucleotides align to TRBD2. This CDR3 region has 13 residues. Germline trimming cut 7 bases from V and 6 bases from J; bases unmatched to any gene: 6. The germline gives CDR1 SNHLY, CDR2 FYNNEI. The CDR3, as DNA: TGTGCCAGCATACGGACTAGCAGCGATACGCAGTATTTT. It codes for CASIRTSSDTQYF.

The genes are TRBV19 and TRBJ2-7; 8 nucleotides match TRBD2. Germline V gene data show CDR1 as LNHDA and CDR2 as SQIVND (reference sequence). V lost 3 bases, J lost 5 bases, and 6 bases stayed unmatched. The CDR3 runs 14 residues. CDR3 DNA sequence: TGTGCCAGTAGTATTAAGCGGGAGTACCACGAGCAGTACTTC. Protein: CASSIKREYHEQYF.